One sample yielded the 13 T cell receptor beta chains listed below, sequenced in a study of CD8 T cells in Susac syndrome. Reverse transcription used about 0.45 to 1 ug RNA and random hexamers. TCRdb itself ran the immunoSEQ multiplex PCR reads through MiXCR, one entry per CDR3 protein. The sample includes roughly 160,000 distinct CDR3 sequences, approximately 96% seen only once; the top ten take around 0.15%. Sequenced: CD4+ T cells from PBMCs. Receptors originate from a human donor in good health.

The chain employs TRBV20-1 and TRBJ1-2; D is perhaps TRBD1 (5 bases). Germline lookup yields CDR1 DFQATT and CDR2 SNEGSKA (reference sequence). The CDR3 extends over 15 amino acids. The ends were cut back, 0 bases at V and 0 bases at J, with 11 bases in the middle. In DNA form, the CDR3 reads TGCAGTGCTAGAGATCCGGGACGGCCTAACTATGGCTACACCTTC. Residues: CSARDPGRPNYGYTF.

The chain has TRBV20-1 and TRBJ2-3; D assignment may be TRBD1 or TRBD2 (6 bases each). This CDR3 has 14 residues. Germline CDR1 reads DFQATT; CDR2 reads SNEGSKA (reference sequence). The germline V and J ends were trimmed by 3 bases and 2 bases, with 12 bases remaining between them. The CDR3 DNA sequence: TGCAGTGCTAGTGCCCGGGGGCCCACAGATACGCAGTATTTT. Amino acids: CSASARGPTDTQYF.

This clonotype was seen only once. This rearrangement joins TRBV7-8 to TRBJ2-5; D uncertain. This CDR3 contains 13 residues. Germline CDR1 SGHVS, CDR2 FQNEAQ. V lost 3 bases, J lost 3 bases, and 8 bases lay in between. The CDR3 nucleotides read TGTGCCAGCAGCTTCTCGGAAAAAGAGACCCAGTACTTC. Its translation is CASSFSEKETQYF.

The rearrangement uses TRBV7-9 and TRBJ2-7, with TRBD2 matching over 9 bases. Germline values: CDR1 SEHNR, CDR2 FQNEAQ (reference sequence). This CDR3 is built from 17 residues. J was trimmed by 0 bases and V by 5 bases; bases with no gene match: 11. As DNA, the CDR3 is TGTGCCAGCAGCCGCTCGAGACTAGCGGATAGCTCCTACGAGCAGTACTTC. It codes for CASSRSRLADSSYEQYF.

This chain links TRBV12-3 or TRBV12-4 with TRBJ2-4; 7 nucleotides match TRBD2. This CDR3 is 15 amino acids long. Trimming cost V 7 bases and J 5 bases; bases outside gene matches: 11. The CDR3 loop is CASTFSWGGENIQYF. CDR3 in DNA: TGTGCCAGCACCTTCTCCTGGGGGGGAGAAAACATTCAGTACTTC.

The J gene is TRBJ1-5, the V gene TRBV20-1, with D unresolved. V lost 5 bases, J lost 6 bases, and 11 bases lay in between. The CDR3 runs to 12 residues. The germline gives CDR1 DFQATT, CDR2 SNEGSKA (reference sequence). The CDR3 DNA follows: TGCAGTGCTTCCAGGTCGGGTCAGCCCCAGCATTTT. Translated, it gives CSASRSGQPQHF.

Worth noting for this clonotype: The CDR3 end shows no conserved phenylalanine or tryptophan, and so a read error is likely. The chain employs TRBV29-1 and TRBJ2-5; D perhaps matches TRBD2 (6 bases). The V gene's germline CDR1 is SQVTM and CDR2 ANQGSEA. The V end lost 5 bases, the J end lost 4 bases, and 11 bases lay between the germline ends. The CDR3 covers 12 residues. DNA for the CDR3: TGCAGCGTTCAGGGAGGAGGAGAGACCCAGTACTCC. This sequence encodes CSVQGGGETQYS.

This clonotype showed up just once. The rearrangement uses TRBV6-5 and TRBJ1-1; 8 nucleotides align to TRBD1. This CDR3 comprises 15 residues. Germline V gene sequence: CDR1 MNHEY, CDR2 SVGAGI. V lost 0 bases and J lost 3; bases outside the gene matches: 3. The CDR3: CASSYSGQGDTEAFF. CDR3 coding DNA: TGTGCCAGCAGTTACTCAGGACAGGGAGACACTGAAGCTTTCTTT.

This chain joins TRBV29-1 and TRBJ2-3, with a tentative D call TRBD2 (5 bases). This CDR3 has 13 amino acids. V dropped 7 bases and J dropped 1 base, with 12 bases sitting between them. The germline CDR1 and CDR2 sequences are SQVTM and ANQGSEA. The CDR3 protein is CSAGGLGTDTQYF. The CDR3 bases are TGCAGCGCTGGAGGACTCGGCACAGATACGCAGTATTTT.

The CDR3 nucleotides are TGCAGCGTGGAAAACAGGGTAGGGAGACGCGAGCAGTACTTC. Translation: CSVENRVGRREQYF. The chain employs TRBV29-1 and TRBJ2-7; tentatively, D is TRBD1 (6 bases). Looked up from germline, CDR1 is SQVTM and CDR2 is ANQGSEA. This CDR3 has 14 amino acids. The V and J ends lost 6 bases and 6 bases respectively, with 21 bases between them.

The V gene is TRBV6-1, the J gene TRBJ2-7; a weak D match, TRBD1 (5 bases). Trimming took off 7 bases at V and 5 bases at J, with 24 bases between the two ends. This CDR3 has 16 residues. Germline CDR1 is MNHNS and CDR2 is SASEGT. The CDR3 protein is CASTRFARSGYHEQYF. CDR3 in DNA: TGTGCCAGCACAAGGTTTGCGAGGTCAGGGTATCACGAGCAGTACTTC.

The chain has TRBV5-4 and TRBJ2-5; maybe TRBD2 (5 bases). CDR1 is SGHNT, CDR2 YYREEE, per germline (reference sequence). The CDR3 length is 15 residues. Trimming removed 4 bases at V and 5 bases at J, with 18 bases between. The CDR3 is CASSPIWASKETQYF. The CDR3 DNA sequence: TGTGCCAGCAGCCCTATATGGGCTAGCAAGGAGACCCAGTACTTC.

The chain employs TRBV9 and TRBJ2-5, with TRBD1 as a possible D gene (6 bases). Germline V gene lookup returns CDR1 SGDLS and CDR2 YYNGEE. The CDR3 runs 15 residues. Trimming took off 2 bases at V and 4 bases at J, with 15 bases between the two ends. CDR3 in amino acids: CASSVTGQDSETQYF. CDR3 sequence (DNA): TGTGCCAGCAGCGTTACAGGGCAGGATTCAGAGACCCAGTACTTC. Filled out from reference TRBV9 and TRBJ2-5, the complete variable domain reads DSGVTQTPKHLITATGQRVTLRCSPRSGDLSVYWYQQSLDQGLQFLIQYYNGEERAKGNILERFSAQQFPDLHSELNLSSLELGDSALYFCASSVTGQDSETQYFGPGTRLLVL.